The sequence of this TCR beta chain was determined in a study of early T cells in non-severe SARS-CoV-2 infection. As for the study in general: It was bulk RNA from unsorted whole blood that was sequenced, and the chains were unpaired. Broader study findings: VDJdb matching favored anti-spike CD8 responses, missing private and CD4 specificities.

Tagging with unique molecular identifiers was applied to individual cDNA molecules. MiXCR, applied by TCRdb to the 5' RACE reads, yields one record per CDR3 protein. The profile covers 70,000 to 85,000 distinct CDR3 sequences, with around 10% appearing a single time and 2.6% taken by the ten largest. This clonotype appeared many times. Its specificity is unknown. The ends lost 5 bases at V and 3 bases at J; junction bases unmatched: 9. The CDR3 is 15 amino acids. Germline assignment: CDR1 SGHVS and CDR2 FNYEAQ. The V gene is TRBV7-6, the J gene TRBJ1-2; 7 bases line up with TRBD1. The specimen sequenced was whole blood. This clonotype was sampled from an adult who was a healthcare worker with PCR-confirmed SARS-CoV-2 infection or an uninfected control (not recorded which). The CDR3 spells CASSRWPGGDYGYTF. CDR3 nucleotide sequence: TGTGCCAGCAGCCGCTGGCCAGGGGGTGACTATGGCTACACCTTC.